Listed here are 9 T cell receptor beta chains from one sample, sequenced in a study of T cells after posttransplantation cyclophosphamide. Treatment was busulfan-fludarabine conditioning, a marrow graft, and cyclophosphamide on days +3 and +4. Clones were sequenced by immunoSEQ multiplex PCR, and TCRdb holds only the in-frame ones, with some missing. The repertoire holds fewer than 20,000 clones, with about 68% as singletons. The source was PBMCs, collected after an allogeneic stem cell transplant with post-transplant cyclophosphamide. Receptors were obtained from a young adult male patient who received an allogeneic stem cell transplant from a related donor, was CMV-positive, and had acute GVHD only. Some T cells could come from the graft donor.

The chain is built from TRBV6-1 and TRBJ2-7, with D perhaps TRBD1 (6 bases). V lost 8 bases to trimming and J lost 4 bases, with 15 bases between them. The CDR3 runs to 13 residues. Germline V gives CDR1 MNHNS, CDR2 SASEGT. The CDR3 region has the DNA TGTGCCAGCGGACCGACAGGACTTTACGAGCAGTACTTC. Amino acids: CASGPTGLYEQYF.

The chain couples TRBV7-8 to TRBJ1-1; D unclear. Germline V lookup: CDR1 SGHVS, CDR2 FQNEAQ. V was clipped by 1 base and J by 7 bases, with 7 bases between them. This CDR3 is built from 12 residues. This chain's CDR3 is CASSLGEGEAFF. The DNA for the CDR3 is TGTGCCAGCAGCTTAGGGGAGGGTGAAGCTTTCTTT.

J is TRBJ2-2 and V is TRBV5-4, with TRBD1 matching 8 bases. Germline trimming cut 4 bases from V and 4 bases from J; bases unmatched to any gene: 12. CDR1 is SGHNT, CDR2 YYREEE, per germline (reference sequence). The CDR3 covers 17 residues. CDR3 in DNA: TGTGCCAGCAGCCCTACTTCCCACAGGGGGAGCACCGGGGAGCTGTTTTTT. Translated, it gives CASSPTSHRGSTGELFF.

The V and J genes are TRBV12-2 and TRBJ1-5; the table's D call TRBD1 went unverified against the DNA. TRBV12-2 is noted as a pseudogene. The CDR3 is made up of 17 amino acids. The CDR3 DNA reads TGTGCAAGTCGCTTAGACCAACAGGGCTTGCTTGGTCAGCCCCAGCATTTT. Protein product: CASRLDQQGLLGQPQHF.

CDR3 nucleotide sequence: TGTGCCAGCAGCCAGGCGGGGGGGCTTGGAGATACGCAGTATTTT. It yields the protein CASSQAGGLGDTQYF. The chain combines TRBV4-2 with TRBJ2-3, with 9 bases lining up with TRBD2. The CDR3 covers 15 residues. Germline V gene sequence: CDR1 LGHNA, CDR2 YNFKEQ. J was trimmed by 5 bases and V by 3 bases; bases with no gene match: 6.

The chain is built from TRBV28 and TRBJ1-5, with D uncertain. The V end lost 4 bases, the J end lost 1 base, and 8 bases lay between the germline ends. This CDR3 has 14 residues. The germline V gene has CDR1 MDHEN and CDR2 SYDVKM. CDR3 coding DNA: TGTGCCAGCAGTTCCCACGGGAGCAATCAGCCCCAGCATTTT. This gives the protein CASSSHGSNQPQHF. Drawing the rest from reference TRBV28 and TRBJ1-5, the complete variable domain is DVKVTQSSRYLVKRTGEKVFLECVQDMDHENMFWYRQDPGLGLRLIYFSYDVKMKEKGDIPEGYSVSREKKERFSLILESASTNQTSMYLCASSSHGSNQPQHFGDGTRLSIL.

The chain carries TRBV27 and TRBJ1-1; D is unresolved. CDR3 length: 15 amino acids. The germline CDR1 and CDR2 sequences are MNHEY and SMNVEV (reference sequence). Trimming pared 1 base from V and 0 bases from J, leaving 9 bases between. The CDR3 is CASSLFGEMNTEAFF. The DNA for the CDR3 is TGTGCCAGCAGTTTATTTGGGGAGATGAACACTGAAGCTTTCTTT.

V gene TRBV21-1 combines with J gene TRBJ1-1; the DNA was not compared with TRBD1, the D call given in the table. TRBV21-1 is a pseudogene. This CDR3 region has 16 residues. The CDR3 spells CASSTIRTEMNTEAFF. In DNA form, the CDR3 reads TGTGCCAGCAGTACAATTAGGACAGAGATGAACACTGAAGCTTTCTTT.

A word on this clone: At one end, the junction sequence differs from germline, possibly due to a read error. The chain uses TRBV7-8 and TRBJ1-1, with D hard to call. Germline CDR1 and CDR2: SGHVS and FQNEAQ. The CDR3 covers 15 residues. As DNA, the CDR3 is TGTGCCAGCAGCCTAGCGGGGAGAATGAACACTGAAGCTTTCTTT. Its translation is CASSLAGRMNTEAFF.